This T cell receptor beta chain was sequenced during a study of cytomegalovirus exposure and HLA in healthy donors (dated by TCRdb to about 2017). Describing the broader study: According to an earlier analysis of several hundred of the donors, some 180 million T cells yielded roughly 110 million unique TCR beta sequences and around 280 Gb of sequence data. Roughly 310 gigabases of sequencing data and tens of millions of unique TCR sequences were included in an early release covering several hundred HLA-typed donors. The genetic ancestry cluster associated with self-reported Caucasian donors included 80% to 90% of the roughly 390 genotyped donors. The aim of the study was to test whether cataloging public T cell receptors could identify signatures of past pathogen exposure. The T cell repertoires of under 750 subjects were profiled by immunosequencing and related to cytomegalovirus serostatus. A separate validation cohort of roughly 110 different subjects was used in addition to the roughly 700-subject first cohort. High-throughput TCR immunosequencing, statistical association of individual TCRs with disease status, and machine learning were combined to predict cytomegalovirus infection status. A later analysis re-examined previously published TCR beta repertoires from roughly 650 donors and added high-resolution HLA genotyping to investigate patterns of TCR occurrence. In the later analysis, no new phenotypic data were used to find candidate immune exposures; instead, reliance was placed on TCR beta sequences and their occurrence across donors. An earlier analysis of more than 450 of the donors used high-throughput TCR beta sequencing to judge whether each TCR beta V gene segment behaved as functional or pseudogenic. Donor age, sex, ethnicity and CMV serostatus were compiled alongside the repertoire data. A later genetic analysis took genome-wide SNP genotypes for about three fifths of the roughly 700 donors and used that subset as a discovery cohort. Every discovery cohort repertoire had been produced on one sequencing platform. Both class I and class II loci were covered by HLA typing, at four-digit resolution. Typing coverage differed by locus: A, B, C, DRB1 and DQB1 were typed in about 620-630 donors, DQA1 in about 500, DPA1 in some 610, and DPB1 in approximately 450. Roughly 5 DR-DQ haplotypes were handled as single units for association and clustering, since linkage in the cohort was strong. Among about 410 genotyped donors of the cohort, an average of approximately 240,000 unique TCR beta nucleotide sequences was sequenced per donor, of which about 19% were non-productive.

The study at large found these results: The classifier was reported to diagnose cytomegalovirus status with high specificity and sensitivity in both the original cohort and the validation cohort. Across donors, most TCR sequences were observed very rarely, whereas some public TCRs were present in many individuals. Correlated functional status among segregating V segments might be attributable to linkage disequilibrium, but an unknown experimental factor could not be ruled out. The study listed 164 TCR beta chains as associated with cytomegalovirus. Because counts were too low, 15 or so rarely observed V segments, including chromosome 9 orphons, were excluded from the earlier analysis of several hundred of the donors. An association between a missense DCLRE1C variant and V-gene and J-gene trimming of TCR beta chains was found in a later genetic analysis and replicated in an independent cohort. A cluster of highly shared sequence variants was judged likely to represent a technical artifact of the sequencing pipeline. A further reported finding was that TCR beta sequences accurately predicted the HLA-A and HLA-B alleles for most subjects in the first cohort. Specific HLA alleles were associated with about 17,000 TCR beta sequences at a false discovery rate of 0.05 in a later analysis. In an earlier analysis of roughly 500 of the donors, most TCR beta V segments appeared in productive rearrangements about 90% or about 30% of the time, broadly matching IMGT annotations. Immune exposure information for the cohort was limited to CMV serostatus. In a later analysis, most CMV-associated TCR beta chains were found to appear HLA-restricted, with HLA associations seemingly driven largely by CMV exposure. The authors suggested that the approach could potentially be generalized to other disease states and immunological phenotypes. Sequencing depth was assumed to be roughly uniform across donors in the presence/absence analyses, though that assumption may not hold. When HLA alleles, especially DR and DQ, strongly co-occurred, TCR associations were difficult to assign to individual alleles. A later genetic analysis reported fewer N-insertions in productive TCRs among donors in an Asian-associated ancestry cluster than the approximately 670-donor mean. Some IMGT-functional V segments, including TRBV6-2 and TRBV6-3, could not be told apart with the 87-base-pair reads, so those segments were excluded. Three of the identified cytomegalovirus-associated TCR beta chains were confirmed in vitro to be specific for cytomegalovirus antigens. In a later analysis, the rate of TCR association differed among HLA loci, with DRB1 alleles having the most associated TCRs and HLA-C alleles having the fewest. The cohort was sequenced for TCR beta chains only, and without alpha or paired-chain data the features that could be detected were limited. Because HLA typing was missing for some donors at each locus, association tests included only the typed subset. In a later analysis, several top co-occurrence clusters were reported to appear linked to parvovirus B19, influenza, CMV and Epstein-Barr virus. In a later analysis, HLA-associated TCR beta chains showed more clonal expansion and lower generation probabilities than non-associated chains that were equally common.

CDR1 and CDR2 were assigned from the germline V gene as SGHTS and YDEGEE. Trimming accounts for 2 bases at V and 4 bases at J, while the number of junction bases matched to no gene is 6. The CDR3 sequence holds 15 residues, the cysteine and phenylalanine included. Only CDR3 DNA remains: 45 bases, in frame from the first base. Concerning this clone itself: The clone's antigen remains unknown. No much larger clone exists at a distance of one base, and base qualities are not known.

The cohort comprised 550 to 700 healthy bone marrow donors. All cohort members were sampled while nominally healthy, although unrecorded immune exposures were likely present. The donor tested CMV seropositive, placing the donor among the roughly 300 seropositive members of the cohort. A peripheral blood sample was collected from each donor, and TCR beta sequencing was performed on peripheral blood mononuclear cells. The Qiagen DNeasy Blood Extraction Kit was used to extract genomic DNA from the blood cell samples. Libraries were built with the immunoSEQ multiplex PCR assay. For the multiplex PCR, a mixture combining 60 forward primers for TCR Vbeta segments and 13 reverse primers for TCR Jbeta segments was used. The CDR3 region of rearranged TCR beta genes was amplified from genomic DNA with a multiplex PCR assay. The amplified TCR beta libraries were sequenced on the Illumina HiSeq System as 87-base-pair reads. The paper's data handling went like this. In a later analysis, some 80 million unique TCR beta chains were counted across the approximately 620 repertoires, and around 11 million of these chains were shared by at least two donors. To remove PCR and sequencing errors, raw reads were error-corrected and collapsed into unique sequences using a nearest-neighbor algorithm that merged closely related sequences. CDR3 sequences were aligned to IMGT reference sequences to assign V, D and J gene segments. For a sequence to be retained, a match of at least six nucleotides to both a V gene segment and a J gene segment was required. Rearrangements were called productive when the CDR3 lacked stop codons and stayed in frame with V and J; all others were non-productive. CDR3 was defined by IMGT convention, running from the second conserved V-encoded cysteine to the conserved J-encoded phenylalanine. The earlier analysis of some 580 of the donors excluded any sequence lacking an unambiguous match to a single V gene segment. In an earlier analysis of some 590 of the donors, a V segment was called functional when productive rearrangements were above 56.7%, and segregating when the standard deviation between donors exceeded 5%. A statistical classification framework was built to diagnose cytomegalovirus status from the catalog of TCR beta chain sequences. A later analysis assigned V and J genes by comparing TCR nucleotide sequences with IMGT/GENE-DB human TR gene sequences. The TCRdist pipeline was used in a later analysis to assign CDR3 sequences and most-parsimonious VDJ recombination scenarios. In a later analysis, every TCR beta chain was defined by the combination of its CDR3 amino acid sequence and its V-gene family, and reads without a unique V-gene family were dropped. In a later analysis, around 600 highly shared, low-generation-probability nucleotide sequences were removed to address suspected cross-contamination and a sequencing artifact. In a later analysis, a clonal expansion index was calculated for each public chain from normalized within-repertoire ranks of inferred template counts. In a later analysis, generation probabilities were computed using a VDJ recombination model fitted to out-of-frame rearrangements, and the results were checked against IGoR. A later analysis scored TCR-TCR, TCR-HLA and TCR-CMV co-occurrence with hypergeometric tests, applying a repertoire-size bias correction to TCR pairs. In a later analysis, false discovery rates were estimated by permuting HLA or CMV assignments 20 times. In a later analysis, co-occurring TCRs were grouped using DBSCAN, and TCRdist sequence similarity was added for clustering within HLA-allele-positive subsets. Repertoires with fewer than 30,000 or more than 120,000 public chains, plus five repertoires with anomalous nucleotide sharing, were excluded from co-occurrence clustering. TCRdb carries this immuneACCESS record with in-frame sequences only. Its versions omit some clonotypes, under half of them owing to an unresolved V gene in the studies checked, with the rest unexplained. That table gives V, J and clone size, and the DNA gave D and trimming. This sample is represented by about 110,000 clones; approximately 79% of them were singletons. 6.2% of the sample is held by the ten biggest clonotypes.

The TCR comes from a man younger than 40 in good health and CMV-seropositive. The rearrangement joined TRBV5-8 to TRBJ2-5; a stretch of 9 junction bases matches TRBD2. Sequencing used PBMCs. The CDR3 region has the sequence CASSLWARGGETQYF. The nucleotide sequence is given as TGTGCCAGCAGCTTATGGGCGCGGGGGGGAGAGACCCAGTACTTC.